A single sample gave rise to the 16 T cell receptor beta chains below, sequenced in a study of identical twins. One entry per CDR3 protein results from TCRdb running MiXCR on the 5' RACE reads. The sample lists about 250,000 distinct CDR3 sequences; about 14% were seen once. Sequencing input: memory (CD45RO+) T cells sorted from blood. These receptors came from a woman between 18 and 29 years old in good health.

This clonotype has only a few counts. The chain has TRBV7-9 and TRBJ2-7; D uncertain. Germline V gene data show CDR1 as SEHNR and CDR2 as FQNEAQ (reference sequence). Trimming took 5 bases from V and 3 from J, leaving 11 bases between them. The CDR3 is 13 residues long. The CDR3 DNA follows: TGTGCCAGCAGCGGCAGTCGATACTACGAGCAGTACTTC. Protein sequence: CASSGSRYYEQYF.

Points on this clonotype: One end of the junction does not line up with germline, which may come from a read error. The DNA of the CDR3 is TGTGCCAGCAGCTTAGAGGCAGGGGGTATCAGTGGCTACACCTTC. It translates to CASSLEAGGISGYTF. The genes are TRBV12-3 or TRBV12-4 and TRBJ1-2; 7 bases fit TRBD1. This CDR3 comprises 15 residues.

This clonotype was detected many times. The chain carries TRBV6-2 or TRBV6-3 and TRBJ2-5, with TRBD2 matching 11 bases. The CDR3 length is 16 residues. With 6 bases clipped from V and 7 bases from J, the junction kept 13 bases outside the gene matches. Germline loops: CDR1 MNHEY, CDR2 SVGEGT. The CDR3 region is CASRSGTSGLQRTQYF. The CDR3 DNA reads as TGTGCCAGCAGATCCGGGACTAGCGGCTTGCAACGGACCCAGTACTTC.

This clonotype was found a few times. The rearrangement links TRBV5-6 to TRBJ2-5, with 8 nucleotides matching TRBD1. This CDR3 is built from 13 residues. Germline V lookup: CDR1 SGHDT, CDR2 YYEEEE. Trimming removed 4 bases from V and 5 bases from J; junction bases left unmatched: 4. The CDR3 here is CASSVYRGETQYF. CDR3 DNA sequence: TGTGCCAGCAGCGTTTACAGGGGGGAGACCCAGTACTTC.

This clonotype was detected only a few times. CDR3 sequence: CASTLWEGEQYF. CDR3 coding DNA: TGTGCCAGCACCCTGTGGGAGGGCGAGCAGTACTTC. The chain joins TRBV7-6 to TRBJ2-7; 7 bases match TRBD2. The V gene's germline CDR1 is SGHVS and CDR2 FNYEAQ. Trimming at V came to 7 bases and at J to 6 bases, leaving 6 bases not matched to a gene. CDR3 length: 12 amino acids.

This clonotype was counted only a few times. The chain employs TRBV10-3 and TRBJ2-1; TRBD2 matches at 9 bases. The V and J ends lost 4 bases and 8 bases, in that order; junction bases with no gene match: 9. Germline loops: CDR1 ENHRY, CDR2 SYGVKD. CDR3 length: 15 residues. The CDR3 DNA sequence: TGTGCCATCAGTGTCGGGGTAGCGGGAGCGTATGAGCAGTTCTTC. Protein: CAISVGVAGAYEQFF.

The table lists this clonotype with many counts. The chain employs TRBV11-2 and TRBJ2-7, with D possibly called TRBD1 or TRBD2 (5 bases each). Trimming pared 5 bases from V and 4 bases from J, leaving 15 bases between. The CDR3 is 14 amino acids. Germline lookup yields CDR1 SGHAT and CDR2 FQNNGV. The DNA of the CDR3 is TGTGCCAGCAGCGTCAGAGGGGCCATATACGAGCAGTACTTC. Its protein is CASSVRGAIYEQYF.

The sample holds a few counts of this clonotype. The chain uses TRBV3-1 and TRBJ1-3; D unclear. From germline, CDR1 is LGHDT and CDR2 YNNKEL (reference sequence). V shed 3 bases and J shed 11 bases, with 17 bases lying between them. This CDR3 spans 14 amino acids. The CDR3 sequence: CASSHGGRSASIYF. DNA for the CDR3: TGTGCCAGCAGCCACGGCGGGAGATCCGCGTCCATATATTTT.

This clonotype was recorded a few times. The CDR3 DNA is TGTGCCAGCAGCCAAGACAGGTTGAACTATGGCTACACCTTC. As protein: CASSQDRLNYGYTF. This sequence joins TRBV16 and TRBJ1-2; D perhaps matches TRBD1 (6 bases). CDR3 length: 14 residues. The V and J ends lost 2 bases and 2 bases respectively, with 9 bases between them. The V gene's germline CDR1 is KGHSY and CDR2 FQNENV.

This clonotype was seen a handful of times. The J gene is TRBJ2-7, the V gene TRBV13, with 8 positions matching TRBD1. The germline gives CDR1 PRHDT, CDR2 FYEKMQ (reference sequence). This CDR3 is built from 15 residues. V lost 6 bases to trimming and J lost 0 bases; unmatched junction nucleotides: 7. DNA of the CDR3: TGTGCCAGCAGGAGCCGGGACAGGAGCTCCTACGAGCAGTACTTC. Translating gives CASRSRDRSSYEQYF.

In this sample, this clonotype turned up many times. V usage is TRBV12-3 or TRBV12-4 and J usage is TRBJ2-2; D is unresolved. Trimming shortened V by 2 bases and J by 7 bases, and 2 bases separated the two germline ends. This CDR3 is built from 11 residues. In DNA form, the CDR3 reads TGTGCCAGCAGTTTATTCGGGGAGCTGTTTTTT. Amino acid sequence: CASSLFGELFF.

The table lists this clonotype with a few counts. The V call is TRBV7-2, the J call TRBJ1-3, with a possible D match to TRBD1 (6 bases). The CDR3 is 15 residues long. CDR1 is SGHTA and CDR2 is FQGNSA in the germline V gene. The V end lost 5 bases, the J end lost 2 bases, and 13 bases lay between the germline ends. CDR3 sequence (DNA): TGTGCCAGCAGCAAGAGGCAGGGGACTGGAAACACCATATATTTT. It specifies CASSKRQGTGNTIYF. Based on the CDR3 plus reference TRBV7-2 and TRBJ1-3, the full variable domain is GAGVSQSPSNKVTEKGKDVELRCDPISGHTALYWYRQSLGQGLEFLIYFQGNSAPDKSGLPSDRFSAERTGGSVSTLTIQRTQQEDSAVYLCASSKRQGTGNTIYFGEGSWLTVV.

The sample holds a few counts of this clonotype. Here the CDR3 DNA reads TGTGCCAGCAGCGTCGGATTAGCGGGAGCGGGGGCGCAAGAGACCCAGTACTTC. Amino acids: CASSVGLAGAGAQETQYF. The J gene is TRBJ2-5, the V gene TRBV9; 9 bases align to TRBD2. V lost 2 bases and J lost 2; bases outside the gene matches: 13. CDR1 is SGDLS and CDR2 is YYNGEE in the germline V gene. The CDR3 has 18 amino acids.

The CDR3 region has the DNA TGTGCCAGCAGTCCTGGGTGGGGGCATGAAGCTTTCTTT. Its translation: CASSPGWGHEAFF. The V gene is TRBV6-2 or TRBV6-3, the J gene TRBJ1-1; a weak D match, TRBD1 (6 bases). Trimming left V 5 bases short and J 7 bases short, with 14 bases between. Germline V gives CDR1 MNHEY, CDR2 SVGEGT. CDR3 length: 13 amino acids.

Ten or more counts support this clonotype. The chain recombines TRBV7-2 with TRBJ2-5; perhaps TRBD1 as D (5 bases). The germline V gene has CDR1 SGHTA and CDR2 FQGNSA. V was cut by 6 bases and J by 5 bases, with 7 bases left in between. This CDR3 contains 11 residues. CDR3 sequence (DNA): TGTGCCAGCAGGGGGCAGGAGACCCAGTACTTC. It codes for CASRGQETQYF.

This clonotype has at least ten counts. The chain combines TRBV7-9 with TRBJ2-5, with 10 bases fitting TRBD2. CDR1 SEHNR and CDR2 FQNEAQ come from the germline V gene (reference sequence). V shed 5 bases and J 5 bases; nucleotides not matched to a gene: 8. The CDR3 sequence is 15 residues long. The chain's CDR3 is CASSTHLLAGETQYF. DNA of the CDR3: TGTGCCAGCAGCACCCACTTACTAGCGGGGGAGACCCAGTACTTC.